This entry lists 17 T cell receptor beta chains sequenced from one sample in a study of blood T cell repertoires in COVID-19. The assay was immunoSEQ multiplex PCR, and TCRdb's table has in-frame clones only and misses some. The sample lists 80,000 to 100,000 clones, roughly 86% seen once, with nearly 20% in the top ten. Sample: peripheral blood. The source is a human donor in a cohort sampled during active COVID-19.

The rearrangement uses TRBV5-6 and TRBJ1-2, with 8 bases matching TRBD1. This CDR3 region has 15 residues. The trim removed 4 bases at V and 4 bases at J, leaving 9 bases unmatched. From germline, CDR1 is SGHDT and CDR2 YYEEEE. This CDR3 is CASSPGQGQLYGYTF. In DNA form, the CDR3 reads TGTGCCAGCAGCCCCGGACAGGGCCAACTCTATGGCTACACCTTC.

This clone showed up just a few times. The rearrangement uses TRBV2 and TRBJ2-7, with 13 bases matching TRBD2. Germline values: CDR1 SNHLY, CDR2 FYNNEI. V trimming: 7 bases; J trimming: 1 base; junction bases outside the gene matches: 4. The CDR3 loop spans 15 amino acids. CDR3 sequence (DNA): TGTGCCAGCAAAGAGACTAGCGGGAGGTCCTACGAGCAGTACTTC. Amino acid sequence: CASKETSGRSYEQYF. The variable domain in full, completed from reference TRBV2 and TRBJ2-7, reads EPEVTQTPSHQVTQMGQEVILRCVPISNHLYFYWYRQILGQKVEFLVSFYNNEISEKSEIFDDQFSVERPDGSNFTLKIRSTKLEDSAMYFCASKETSGRSYEQYFGPGTRLTVT.

The chain is built from TRBV7-3 and TRBJ2-1, with TRBD1 matching over 9 bases. The CDR3 totals 14 residues. Germline V CDR1 and CDR2: SGHTA, FQGTGA. Losses at the gene ends were 5 bases for V and 8 bases for J; bases not matched to a gene: 7. The CDR3 bases are TGTGCCAGCAGCCCCGGGACAGGGACCCATGAGCAGTTCTTC. This translates into CASSPGTGTHEQFF.

The chain combines TRBV19 with TRBJ1-1; no definite D call. The CDR3 is 14 residues long. Germline CDR1 is LNHDA and CDR2 is SQIVND (reference sequence). The V gene lost 5 bases and the J gene lost 4 bases, with 14 bases spanning the gap. Here the CDR3 reads CASSARTWATEAFF. In nucleotides, the CDR3 is TGTGCCAGTAGTGCCCGTACCTGGGCCACTGAAGCTTTCTTT. Full variable domain (outside the CDR3, taken from reference TRBV19 and TRBJ1-1): DGGITQSPKYLFRKEGQNVTLSCEQNLNHDAMYWYRQDPGQGLRLIYYSQIVNDFQKGDIAEGYSVSREKKESFPLTVTSAQKNPTAFYLCASSARTWATEAFFGQGTRLTVV.

The chain couples TRBV11-3 to TRBJ2-5; 7 positions agree with TRBD2. The germline gives CDR1 SGHNT, CDR2 YENEEA. Germline trimming cut 1 base from V and 4 bases from J; bases unmatched to any gene: 3. The CDR3 covers 14 residues. CDR3 loop: CASSLAAGVETQYF. As DNA, the CDR3 is TGTGCCAGCAGCTTAGCTGCGGGAGTAGAGACCCAGTACTTC.

This clone is a singleton in its sample. The chain recombines TRBV3-1 (or the pseudogene TRBV3-2) with TRBJ2-2; D perhaps matches TRBD2 (5 bases). The CDR3 is 16 residues long. Between the trimmed V and J ends, which lost 4 bases and 0 bases, there was a span of 12 bases. Germline loops: CDR1 LGHDT, CDR2 YNNKEL (reference sequence). The CDR3 region is CASSPRTGSNTGELFF. CDR3 nucleotide sequence: TGTGCCAGCAGCCCACGGACTGGATCGAACACCGGGGAGCTGTTTTTT.

This chain connects TRBV19 to TRBJ2-7; D is unclear. Germline V gives CDR1 LNHDA, CDR2 SQIVND (reference sequence). Between the trimmed V and J ends, which lost 2 bases and 2 bases, there was a span of 7 bases. This CDR3 region has 13 residues. The CDR3 sequence is CASSIWPAYEQYF. As DNA, the CDR3 is TGTGCCAGTAGTATATGGCCCGCCTACGAGCAGTACTTC.

The J gene is TRBJ2-1, the V gene TRBV6-5, with a weak D call TRBD2 (5 bases). There are 15 residues in the CDR3. V dropped 7 bases and J dropped 0 bases, with 13 bases sitting between them. CDR1 is MNHEY and CDR2 is SVGAGI in the germline V gene. The CDR3, as DNA: TGTGCCAGCAAATTGAGCGGTAGCTCCTACAATGAGCAGTTCTTC. The encoded protein is CASKLSGSSYNEQFF.

The rearrangement uses TRBV5-1 and TRBJ1-5; D remains ambiguous. This CDR3 has 15 amino acids. Trimming pared 1 base from V and 0 bases from J, leaving 8 bases between. Germline-derived CDR1 and CDR2 are SGHRS and YFSETQ. Here the CDR3 DNA reads TGCGCCAGCAGCTTGAGTCCAGGTAGCAATCAGCCCCAGCATTTT. The encoded protein is CASSLSPGSNQPQHF.

The V call is TRBV7-2, the J call TRBJ1-2; tentatively, D is TRBD1 (5 bases). The CDR3 length is 18 residues. From germline, CDR1 is SGHTA and CDR2 FQGNSA. Deletions cut 1 base from V and 1 base from J, with 19 bases between. The chain's CDR3 is CASSLELPGKLFNYGYTF. The CDR3 DNA follows: TGTGCCAGCAGCTTAGAATTGCCAGGGAAACTCTTTAACTATGGCTACACCTTC. The variable domain in full, completed from reference TRBV7-2 and TRBJ1-2, reads GAGVSQSPSNKVTEKGKDVELRCDPISGHTALYWYRQSLGQGLEFLIYFQGNSAPDKSGLPSDRFSAERTGGSVSTLTIQRTQQEDSAVYLCASSLELPGKLFNYGYTFGSGTRLTVV.

The CDR3: CASSQQRGGIYNEQFF. In DNA form, the CDR3 reads TGCGCCAGCAGCCAACAAAGGGGGGGGATCTACAATGAGCAGTTCTTC. The chain is built from TRBV4-1 and TRBJ2-1, with D perhaps TRBD2 (7 bases). The V gene's germline CDR1 is MGHRA and CDR2 YSYEKL. CDR3 size: 16 residues. The V and J ends lost 2 bases and 3 bases respectively, with 14 bases between them.

This clone was picked up a small number of times. This chain uses TRBV6-6 with TRBJ2-7; tentative D call: TRBD1 (5 bases). Trimming shortened V by 2 bases and J by 0 bases, and 11 bases separated the two germline ends. This CDR3 has 15 residues. Germline CDR1 and CDR2: MNHNY and SVGAGI (reference sequence). CDR3 loop: CASSYRQGSSYEQYF. CDR3 bases: TGTGCCAGCAGTTACCGGCAGGGTAGCTCCTACGAGCAGTACTTC.

J is TRBJ2-7 and V is TRBV5-1, with 7 bases aligning to TRBD1. V shed 4 bases and J 2 bases; nucleotides not matched to a gene: 6. Germline assignment: CDR1 SGHRS and CDR2 YFSETQ. This CDR3 contains 14 residues. The CDR3 region is CASSPRQGTYEQYF. Here the CDR3 DNA reads TGCGCCAGCAGCCCCCGACAGGGCACCTACGAGCAGTACTTC.

V usage is TRBV4-2 and J usage is TRBJ1-6; maybe TRBD1 (5 bases). This CDR3 comprises 14 residues. Trimming stripped 3 bases from V and 10 bases from J, with 13 bases between. Looked up from germline, CDR1 is LGHNA and CDR2 is YNFKEQ. The CDR3 spells CASSHTQGNSPLHF. CDR3 nucleotide sequence: TGTGCCAGCAGCCACACTCAGGGAAACTCACCCCTCCACTTT.

This clone appeared once. The rearrangement links TRBV10-3 to TRBJ1-1, with D tentatively TRBD1 (5 bases). The CDR3 consists of 13 residues. Per germline, CDR1 ENHRY and CDR2 SYGVKD. The germline V and J ends were trimmed by 3 bases and 3 bases, with 8 bases remaining between them. The chain's CDR3 is CAISDRVDTEAFF. CDR3 bases: TGTGCCATCAGTGACAGGGTCGACACTGAAGCTTTCTTT.

The chain recombines TRBV19 with TRBJ1-2; D perhaps matches TRBD1 (5 bases). Germline V gene sequence: CDR1 LNHDA, CDR2 SQIVND (reference sequence). Trimming took off 6 bases at V and 2 bases at J, with 19 bases between the two ends. The CDR3 is made up of 16 amino acids. The CDR3 nucleotides read TGTGCCAGTAGCCGACAGCCACGCGACCCGAACTATGGCTACACCTTC. As protein: CASSRQPRDPNYGYTF.

The chain uses TRBV19 and TRBJ2-3, with TRBD1 matching over 7 bases. This CDR3 is built from 15 residues. V shed 4 bases, J shed 2 bases, and the junction held 6 bases outside the gene matches. Germline V gene data show CDR1 as LNHDA and CDR2 as SQIVND (reference sequence). This chain's CDR3 is CASSTRQGHTDTQYF. CDR3 nucleotide sequence: TGTGCCAGTAGTACGCGACAGGGCCACACAGATACGCAGTATTTT.